This TCR beta chain was observed in a study of blood T cells in healthy people across ages. For the second PCR, which ran for about 7 to 11 cycles, a sample-barcoded 5' primer and a J-beta primer mix were used. TCRdb used MiXCR to reprocess the 5' RACE reads, holding one entry per CDR3 protein. Of about 1.6 million distinct CDR3 sequences in the sample, around 36% were seen once. Looked up from germline, CDR1 is SGHRS and CDR2 is YFSETQ. The ends were cut back, 1 base at V and 2 bases at J, with 11 bases in the middle. The CDR3 extends over 15 amino acids. This clonotype has only a few counts. Antigen unknown. Sample donors were healthy Caucasian individuals that came from Russia, aged 6 to 90. Points from the study as a whole: Total diversity from one million sequenced T cells was likely underestimated.

The chain is built from TRBV5-1 and TRBJ2-3; D is ambiguous. This TCR was sampled from a woman aged 25-40 years in good health. Sample: blood. The DNA for the CDR3 is TGCGCCAGCAGCTTGTTTGGTGGAACCACAGATACGCAGTATTTT. This gives the protein CASSLFGGTTDTQYF.